Listed here is a single T cell receptor beta chain. The antigen remains undetermined. TCRdb processed the RACE reads anew with MiXCR; each CDR3 protein has one entry. The table records 250,000 or so distinct CDR3 sequences, 7.5% to 9% of them present only once. These data originate in a study of human T cells and chemical hapten exposure. Overall study results and limits: No shift was seen in TCRs above 1 in 1000 frequency with DPC sensitization.

Time point specified: pre-sensitization, week 0. Regarding treatment: therapeutic diphenylcyclopropenone sensitization with weekly scalp DPC. Germline values: CDR1 SQVTM, CDR2 ANQGSEA. Between the trimmed V and J ends, which lost 6 bases and 4 bases, there was a span of 7 bases. This CDR3 contains 11 residues. The chain recombines TRBV29-1 with TRBJ2-1; D unclear. The receptor was derived from a man aged 18 to 30 with alopecia areata. Some clones in this sample may be carry-over from other donors' samples. The sequenced sample was whole blood, obtained in connection with sensitization to the hapten diphenylcyclopropenone (DPC). CDR3 loop: CSVLTYNEQFF. The CDR3 DNA sequence: TGCAGCGTGTTAACATACAATGAGCAGTTCTTC.